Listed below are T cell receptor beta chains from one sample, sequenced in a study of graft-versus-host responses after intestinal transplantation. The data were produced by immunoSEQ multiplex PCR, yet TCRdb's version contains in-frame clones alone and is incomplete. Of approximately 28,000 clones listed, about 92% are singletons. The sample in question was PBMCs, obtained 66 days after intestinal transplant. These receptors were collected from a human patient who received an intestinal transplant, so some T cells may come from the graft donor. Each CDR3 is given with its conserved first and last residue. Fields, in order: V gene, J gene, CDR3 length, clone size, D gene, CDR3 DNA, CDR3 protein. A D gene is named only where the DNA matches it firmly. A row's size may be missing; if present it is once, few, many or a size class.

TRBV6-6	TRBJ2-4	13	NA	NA	TGTGCCAGCAGTTTTTCAGGGGAGAACATTCAGTACTTC	CASSFSGENIQYF
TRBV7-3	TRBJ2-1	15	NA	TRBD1	TGTGCCAGCAGCCAGGACAGGAGCTCCTACAATGAGCAGTTCTTC	CASSQDRSSYNEQFF
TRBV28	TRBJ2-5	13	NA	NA	TGTGCCAGCAGCCTCGGGGGCGAAGAGACCCAGTACTTC	CASSLGGEETQYF
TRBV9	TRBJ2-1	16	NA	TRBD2	TGTGCCAGCAGCTCAAGAAGACTAGCGGGCTACAATGAGCAGTTCTTC	CASSSRRLAGYNEQFF
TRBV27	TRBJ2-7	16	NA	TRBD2	TGTGCCAGCAGTGGGATCGTACTAGCGCCGACCTACGAGCAGTACTTC	CASSGIVLAPTYEQYF
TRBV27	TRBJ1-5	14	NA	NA	TGTGCCAGCAGTTTATCAGTCGGGGTTCAGCCCCAGCATTTT	CASSLSVGVQPQHF
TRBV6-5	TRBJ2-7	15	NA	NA	TGTGCCAGCAGGATGTTGCGGGCGGGCTACTACGAGCAGTACTTC	CASRMLRAGYYEQYF
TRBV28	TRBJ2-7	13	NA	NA	TGTGCCAGCAGCTTGGGACGAAACTACGAGCAGTACTTC	CASSLGRNYEQYF
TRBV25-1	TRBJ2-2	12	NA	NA	TGTGCCAGCAGCCTAGTAACCGGGGAGCTGTTTTTT	CASSLVTGELFF
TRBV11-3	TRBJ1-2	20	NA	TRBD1	TGTGCCAGCAGCTTAGACAGGATGAGTGTCCGGGACAGGGGATACTATGGCTACACCTTC	CASSLDRMSVRDRGYYGYTF
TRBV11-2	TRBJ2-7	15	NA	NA	TGTGCCAGCAGACCTACAGGGACCAGCTCCTACGAGCAGTACTTC	CASRPTGTSSYEQYF
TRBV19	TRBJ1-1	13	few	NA	TGTGCCAGTCCTCGGACACCGAACACTGAAGCTTTCTTT	CASPRTPNTEAFF
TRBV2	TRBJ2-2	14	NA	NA	TGTGCCAGCAGTAGCGCGCGTTACGCCGGGGAGCTGTTTTTT	CASSSARYAGELFF
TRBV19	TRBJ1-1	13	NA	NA	TGTGCCAGTAGTATACTTGGGGGCACTGAAGCTTTCTTT	CASSILGGTEAFF
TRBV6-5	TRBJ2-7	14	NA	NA	TGTGCCAGCAGTCTGAGCGAGAGCTCCTACGAGCAGTACTTC	CASSLSESSYEQYF
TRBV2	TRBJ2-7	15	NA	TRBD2	TGTGCCAGCAGTGAAGCGGGGACTAGCGGTTTCGAGCAGTACTTC	CASSEAGTSGFEQYF
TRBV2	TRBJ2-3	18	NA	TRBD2	TGTGCCAGCAGTGAAGGTCCTCCGGGACTAGGGAGCACAGATACGCAGTATTTT	CASSEGPPGLGSTDTQYF
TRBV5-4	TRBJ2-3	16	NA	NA	TGTGCCAGCAGCTTTTATGTCACAGATCTCACAGATACGCAGTATTTT	CASSFYVTDLTDTQYF
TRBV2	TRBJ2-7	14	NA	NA	TGTGCCAGCAGAGAATGGGGGGACTCCTACGAGCAGTACTTC	CASREWGDSYEQYF
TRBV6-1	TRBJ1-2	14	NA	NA	TGTGCCAGCAGTGAACCAGGGTCCAACTATGGCTACACCTTC	CASSEPGSNYGYTF
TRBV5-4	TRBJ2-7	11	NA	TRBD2	TGTGCCAGCAGCGGGGGGGACGAGCAGTACTTC	CASSGGDEQYF
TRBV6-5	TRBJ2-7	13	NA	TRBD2	TGTGCCAGCGGTAGCGGGAGCTCCTACGAGCAGTACTTC	CASGSGSSYEQYF
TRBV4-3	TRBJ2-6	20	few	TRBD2	TGCGCCAGCAGCCAAGAGTCCAGCGGGGGGGCGGTGTATGGGGCCAACGTCCTGACTTTC	CASSQESSGGAVYGANVLTF
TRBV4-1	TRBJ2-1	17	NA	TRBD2	TGCGCCAGCAGCCAAGTTCCTGAGCGGGGGGGCGACAATGAGCAGTTCTTC	CASSQVPERGGDNEQFF
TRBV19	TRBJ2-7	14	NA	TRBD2	TGTGCCAGTAGTATAGCGGGAGGATCCTACGAGCAGTACTTC	CASSIAGGSYEQYF
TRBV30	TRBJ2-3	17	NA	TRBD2	TGTGCCTGGAGTGTACGTGTCCGCGGGGGGGGCACAGATACGCAGTATTTT	CAWSVRVRGGGTDTQYF
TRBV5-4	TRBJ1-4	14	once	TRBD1	TGTGCCAGCAGCGTGGACAGGGAAGACGAAAAACTGTTTTTT	CASSVDREDEKLFF
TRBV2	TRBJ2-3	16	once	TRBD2	TGTGCCAGCAGCGAGGCCGGGACTAGCGGGGCAGATACGCAGTATTTT	CASSEAGTSGADTQYF
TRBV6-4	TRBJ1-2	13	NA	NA	TGTGCCAGCAGAAACAGGGTCACCCATGGCTACACCTTC	CASRNRVTHGYTF
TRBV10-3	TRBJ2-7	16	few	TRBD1	TGTGCCATCAGTTTCGAGACAGGGGAAGGGTCCTACGAGCAGTACTTC	CAISFETGEGSYEQYF
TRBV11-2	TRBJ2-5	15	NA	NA	TGTGCCAGCACCCGGGACTTCTCAAGGCAAGAGACCCAGTACTTC	CASTRDFSRQETQYF
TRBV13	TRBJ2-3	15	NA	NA	TGTGCCAGCAGCTTACTGCTAGTGGTAACAGATACGCAGTATTTT	CASSLLLVVTDTQYF
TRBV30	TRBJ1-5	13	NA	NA	TGTGCCTGGGACGTACAGGGAAATCAGCCCCAGCATTTT	CAWDVQGNQPQHF
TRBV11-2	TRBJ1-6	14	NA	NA	TGTGCCAGCAACTTAGGGGGGCGCGGTTCACCCCTCCACTTT	CASNLGGRGSPLHF
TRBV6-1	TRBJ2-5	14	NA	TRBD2	TGTGCCAGCACCGACGGTCGGGGGGATGAGACCCAGTACTTC	CASTDGRGDETQYF
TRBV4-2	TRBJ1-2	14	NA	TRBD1	TGTGCCAGCAGCCAAGAGGGACAGGGAGATGGCTACACCTTC	CASSQEGQGDGYTF
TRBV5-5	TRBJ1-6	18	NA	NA	TGTGCCAGCAGTTTACCCCCACGGGGGGTTTCCTATAATTCACCCCTCCACTTT	CASSLPPRGVSYNSPLHF
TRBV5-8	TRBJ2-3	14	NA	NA	TGTGCCAGCGAACTCAGTGGTAACACAGATACGCAGTATTTT	CASELSGNTDTQYF
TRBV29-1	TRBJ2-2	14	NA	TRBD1	TGCAGCGTATCCAGGGGGCCCAACACCGGGGAGCTGTTTTTT	CSVSRGPNTGELFF
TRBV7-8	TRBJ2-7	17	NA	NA	TGTGCCAGCAGCTTAGTTACCGGGACCCTCGTCGCCTACGAGCAGTACTTC	CASSLVTGTLVAYEQYF
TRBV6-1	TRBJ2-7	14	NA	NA	TGTGCCAGCAGTGTCGCACAGGAGGTAACCGAGCAGTACTTC	CASSVAQEVTEQYF
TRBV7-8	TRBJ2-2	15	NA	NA	TGTGCCAGCAGCTTAGTGACAGGGAACACCGGGGAGCTGTTTTTT	CASSLVTGNTGELFF
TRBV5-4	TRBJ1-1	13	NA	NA	TGTGCCAGCAGGGGAGGGATGGACACTGAAGCTTTCTTT	CASRGGMDTEAFF
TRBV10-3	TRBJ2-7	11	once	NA	TGTGCCATCAGTGAGGGGCGCGAGCAGTACTTC	CAISEGREQYF
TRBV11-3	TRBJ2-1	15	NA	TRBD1	TGTGCCAGCAGCTTAGGACAGGGACCTTTGGATGAGCAGTTCTTC	CASSLGQGPLDEQFF
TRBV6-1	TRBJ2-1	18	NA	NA	TGTGCCAGCAGTGAAGCAGTCGGCCTACCGAGCTCCTACAATGAGCAGTTCTTC	CASSEAVGLPSSYNEQFF
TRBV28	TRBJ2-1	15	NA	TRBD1	TGTGCCAGCAGTTTATGGGACAGGGCATATGGGGAGCAGTTCTTC	CASSLWDRAYGEQFF
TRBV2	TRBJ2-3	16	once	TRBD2	TGTGCCAGCAGCGAATTTAGCGGGAGTAGCGCAGATACGCAGTATTTT	CASSEFSGSSADTQYF
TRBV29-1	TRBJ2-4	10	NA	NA	TGCAGCGTTGAGGAGGACATTCAGTACTTC	CSVEEDIQYF
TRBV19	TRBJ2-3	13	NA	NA	TGTGCCAGTAGCCTCGGGGCCACAGATACGCAGTATTTT	CASSLGATDTQYF
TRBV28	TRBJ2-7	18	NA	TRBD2	TGTGCCAGCATCCCCCCGGGACTAGCGGGAGATTCGCCCTACGAGCAGTACTTC	CASIPPGLAGDSPYEQYF
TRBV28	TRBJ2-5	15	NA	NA	TGTGCCAGCAGTCCCAAGGGCAGGAATTCTGAGACCCAGTACTTC	CASSPKGRNSETQYF
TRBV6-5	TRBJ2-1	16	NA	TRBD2	TGTGCCAGCAGTTTCAGGACTAGCGCGGAAGACAATGAGCAGTTCTTC	CASSFRTSAEDNEQFF
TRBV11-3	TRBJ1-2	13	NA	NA	TGTGCCAGCAGCTTACCCAGCCGATGGGGCTACACCTTC	CASSLPSRWGYTF
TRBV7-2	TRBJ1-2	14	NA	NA	TGTGCCAGCAGCTTAGTTGGGTGGCCCTATGGCTACACCTTC	CASSLVGWPYGYTF
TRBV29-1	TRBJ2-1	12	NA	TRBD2	TGCAGTTGGACTAGCGAATACCTAAGGCAGCTCTTC	CSWTSEYLRQLF
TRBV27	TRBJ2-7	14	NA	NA	TGTGCCAGCAGTTTCGCATCGCCGTCCTACGAGCAGTACTTC	CASSFASPSYEQYF
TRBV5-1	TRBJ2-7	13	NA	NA	TGCCCACATCTAAAAGTATATGACTACGAGCAGTACTTC	CPHLKVYDYEQYF
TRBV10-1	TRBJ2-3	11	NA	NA	TGCGCCAGCAGTGGTCCAGATACGCAGTATTTT	CASSGPDTQYF